Below, 23 T cell receptor beta chains from the same sample are listed, as sequenced in a study of blood T cell repertoires in COVID-19. Sequencing used immunoSEQ multiplex PCR; TCRdb keeps in-frame clones, though not all of them. The table includes about 96,000 clones, about 88% detected once. Sequenced input: peripheral blood. These receptors all come from a woman aged 55-70 years with acute or convalescent COVID-19.

The gene calls are TRBV7-3 and TRBJ1-6; D not certain. The CDR3 consists of 13 residues. V was shortened by 5 bases and J by 16 bases, with 18 bases between the two germline ends. The germline CDR1 and CDR2 sequences are SGHTA and FQGTGA. The CDR3 DNA sequence: TGTGCCAGCAGCCTGCCGATAACTCCCAAACTCCACTTT. It yields the protein CASSLPITPKLHF.

This chain links TRBV9 with TRBJ1-3; the D gene is possibly TRBD1 (5 bases). CDR1 is SGDLS, CDR2 YYNGEE, per germline. V lost 4 bases, J lost 11 bases, and 13 bases lay in between. This CDR3 spans 12 amino acids. The CDR3 DNA is TGTGCCAGCAGCCCCAGTGCGGGGGCCATATATTTT. Translation gives CASSPSAGAIYF.

The V call is TRBV29-1, the J call TRBJ1-5; D is perhaps TRBD1 (5 bases). The CDR3 is 12 amino acids. The V end was cut by 4 bases, the J end by 3 bases, with 7 bases between. Germline CDR1 and CDR2: SQVTM and ANQGSEA. The CDR3 region has the DNA TGCAGCGTTGCAGGGATCAATCAGCCCCAGCATTTT. Protein: CSVAGINQPQHF.

This clone was seen a single time. This rearrangement joins TRBV18 to TRBJ2-2; a weak D match, TRBD1 (6 bases). Between the trimmed V and J ends, which lost 2 bases and 6 bases, there was a span of 13 bases. Germline V gene lookup returns CDR1 KGHSH and CDR2 LQKENI. The CDR3 runs 15 residues. This chain's CDR3 is CASSPSRGPPGELFF. CDR3 sequence (DNA): TGTGCCAGCTCACCAAGCAGGGGTCCCCCCGGGGAGCTGTTTTTT.

The rearrangement joins TRBV30 to TRBJ1-1; weak D call: TRBD1 (6 bases). Germline loops: CDR1 GTSNPN, CDR2 SVGIG (reference sequence). Between the trimmed V and J ends, which lost 2 bases and 1 base, there was a span of 11 bases. The CDR3 extends over 14 amino acids. In nucleotides, the CDR3 is TGTGCCTGGAGTTCAAAACAGGGGAACACTGAAGCTTTCTTT. Its translation: CAWSSKQGNTEAFF.

This sequence joins TRBV19 and TRBJ2-7; 7 bases line up with TRBD2. V was clipped by 3 bases and J by 4 bases; unmatched bases: 6. This CDR3 is built from 14 residues. In germline, CDR1 is LNHDA, CDR2 SQIVND (reference sequence). The CDR3 DNA is TGTGCCAGTAGTATTGGCGGGGGAAGGTACGAGCAGTACTTC. Amino acids: CASSIGGGRYEQYF.

The chain carries TRBV5-1 and TRBJ1-3; weak D call: TRBD1 (6 bases). Germline lookup yields CDR1 SGHRS and CDR2 YFSETQ. V dropped 0 bases and J dropped 4 bases, with 14 bases sitting between them. CDR3 length: 16 amino acids. In DNA form, the CDR3 reads TGCGCCAGCAGCTTGGGGGCAGGGGTAACAGGAAACACCATATATTTT. Protein: CASSLGAGVTGNTIYF. Complete variable domain (other parts from reference TRBV5-1 and TRBJ1-3): KAGVTQTPRYLIKTRGQQVTLSCSPISGHRSVSWYQQTPGQGLQFLFEYFSETQRNKGNFPGRFSGRQFSNSRSEMNVSTLELGDSALYLCASSLGAGVTGNTIYFGEGSWLTVV.

This clone showed up just a few times. The genes are TRBV5-6 and TRBJ2-5; 9 nucleotides line up with TRBD1. V gave up 3 bases and J gave up 1 base; unmatched junction bases: 4. Germline V gives CDR1 SGHDT, CDR2 YYEEEE. CDR3 length equals 15 residues. The CDR3 nucleotides are TGTGCCAGCAGCTGGGGACAGGGACCCCAAGAGACCCAGTACTTC. As protein: CASSWGQGPQETQYF.

This chain uses TRBV3-1 (or the pseudogene TRBV3-2) with TRBJ1-1, with 7 bases identical to TRBD1. The CDR3 runs 15 residues. CDR1 is LGHDT and CDR2 is YNNKEL in the germline V gene (reference sequence). Losses at the gene ends were 2 bases for V and 6 bases for J; bases not matched to a gene: 9. The CDR3 sequence is CASSQRDSSRSEAFF. The DNA of the CDR3 is TGTGCCAGCAGCCAAAGGGACAGTTCTAGGTCTGAAGCTTTCTTT.

The CDR3 is CASSSPGQGFLVNTEAFF. The DNA for the CDR3 is TGTGCCAGCAGCAGTCCGGGACAGGGGTTTTTAGTAAACACTGAAGCTTTCTTT. V usage is TRBV5-4 and J usage is TRBJ1-1, with 10 bases aligning to TRBD1. Germline CDR1 and CDR2: SGHNT and YYREEE (reference sequence). This CDR3 spans 18 amino acids. V lost 4 bases, J lost 2 bases, and 14 bases stayed unmatched.

This chain joins TRBV5-6 and TRBJ1-1, with D maybe TRBD1 (5 bases). CDR1 SGHDT and CDR2 YYEEEE come from the germline V gene. The V and J ends lost 4 bases and 2 bases respectively, with 9 bases between them. CDR3 size: 13 residues. The CDR3 is CASSQDSNTEAFF. Written as DNA, the CDR3 is TGTGCCAGCAGCCAAGACAGCAACACTGAAGCTTTCTTT.

CDR3 protein: CASSFGTIGEKLFF. The CDR3 region has the DNA TGTGCCAGCAGCTTCGGGACAATCGGAGAAAAACTGTTTTTT. J is TRBJ1-4 and V is TRBV7-8, with TRBD1 as a possible D gene (6 bases). CDR1 SGHVS and CDR2 FQNEAQ come from the germline V gene. The CDR3 extends over 14 amino acids. V was pared by 3 bases and J by 8 bases, with 13 bases between.

This clone was found once. The V and J genes are TRBV7-2 and TRBJ1-5, with TRBD1 as a possible D gene (5 bases). The CDR3 runs to 15 residues. CDR1 is SGHTA and CDR2 is FQGNSA in the germline V gene. V was clipped by 5 bases and J by 2 bases, with 13 bases between them. CDR3 nucleotides: TGTGCCAGCAGCCGGGGGGGGTTAGGCAATCAGCCCCAGCATTTT. Translated: CASSRGGLGNQPQHF.

This clone was seen only once. The V and J genes are TRBV5-5 and TRBJ2-3; 8 bases are shared with TRBD2. This CDR3 comprises 15 residues. V gave up 4 bases and J gave up 2 bases; unmatched junction bases: 6. Looked up from germline, CDR1 is SGHKS and CDR2 is YYEKEE (reference sequence). The CDR3 bases are TGTGCCAGCAGCGGGAGAGCGGGGGTCACAGATACGCAGTATTTT. This sequence encodes CASSGRAGVTDTQYF. Looking up the rest from reference TRBV5-5 and TRBJ2-3 gives the full variable domain: DAGVTQSPTHLIKTRGQQVTLRCSPISGHKSVSWYQQVLGQGPQFIFQYYEKEERGRGNFPDRFSARQFPNYSSELNVNALLLGDSALYLCASSGRAGVTDTQYFGPGTRLTVL.

V is TRBV24-1 and J is TRBJ2-3, with 13 nucleotides matching TRBD2. The CDR3 is made up of 15 amino acids. CDR1 is KGHDR and CDR2 is SFDVKD in the germline V gene. V shed 7 bases, J shed 7 bases, and the junction held 7 bases outside the gene matches. Written as DNA, the CDR3 is TGTGCCACCAGCTGGACTAGCGGGGGTGCCAATACGCAGTATTTT. Protein sequence: CATSWTSGGANTQYF.

The V gene is TRBV11-2, the J gene TRBJ2-3; maybe TRBD2 (6 bases). CDR1 SGHAT and CDR2 FQNNGV come from the germline V gene. V lost 5 bases and J lost 0, with 18 bases in between. This CDR3 is 17 amino acids long. The CDR3 loop reads CASSPLVGSGSTDTQYF. In DNA, the CDR3 is TGTGCCAGCAGCCCACTGGTTGGTAGCGGAAGCACAGATACGCAGTATTTT.

The chain links TRBV7-2 to TRBJ2-7, with 7 nucleotides matching TRBD1. V was pared by 1 base and J by 4 bases, with 4 bases of the junction left unmatched. The length of the CDR3 is 14 residues. Per germline, CDR1 SGHTA and CDR2 FQGNSA. CDR3 in amino acids: CASSLERGRYEQYF. The CDR3 DNA sequence: TGTGCCAGCAGCTTAGAGAGGGGGCGGTACGAGCAGTACTTC.

J is TRBJ2-1 and V is TRBV7-9, with D possibly matching TRBD1 (5 bases). Looked up from germline, CDR1 is SEHNR and CDR2 is FQNEAQ (reference sequence). V was clipped by 2 bases and J by 10 bases, with 18 bases between them. The CDR3 loop spans 15 amino acids. DNA for the CDR3: TGTGCCAGCAGCTTACACCGGAGCAGGGTTGGGGAGCAGTTCTTC. Its translation is CASSLHRSRVGEQFF.

The J gene is TRBJ1-2, the V gene TRBV29-1; a possible D gene is TRBD1 (6 bases). With 7 bases removed from V and 8 bases from J, the gap between germline ends came to 26 bases. The CDR3 loop spans 15 amino acids. Per the germline V gene, CDR1 is SQVTM and CDR2 is ANQGSEA. The DNA for the CDR3 is TGCAGCGCACCCTCAGGGCCTCGGGGTAGGGGGGGCTACACCTTC. Protein sequence: CSAPSGPRGRGGYTF.

Only one count was recorded for this clone. The chain couples TRBV5-5 to TRBJ2-1, with 8 nucleotides matching TRBD2. CDR3 size: 16 residues. Trimming removed 0 bases from V and 0 bases from J; junction bases left unmatched: 2. CDR1 and CDR2 (germline): SGHKS, YYEKEE (reference sequence). CDR3: CASSLVRGASYNEQFF. Written as DNA, the CDR3 is TGTGCCAGCAGCTTGGTGCGGGGGGCCTCCTACAATGAGCAGTTCTTC.

The gene calls are TRBV3-1 (or the pseudogene TRBV3-2) and TRBJ1-6; tentative D call: TRBD1 (6 bases). The CDR3 is made up of 15 amino acids. V dropped 0 bases and J dropped 9 bases, with 12 bases sitting between them. CDR1 is LGHDT and CDR2 is YNNKEL in the germline V gene (reference sequence). The CDR3 loop is CASSQDGTNFSPLHF. CDR3 coding DNA: TGTGCCAGCAGCCAAGACGGGACAAACTTTTCACCCCTCCACTTT.

The chain uses TRBV7-9 and TRBJ2-7; 7 bases are a match to TRBD1. The CDR3 is 15 residues long. Trimming removed 5 bases from V and 3 bases from J; junction bases left unmatched: 10. CDR1 and CDR2 from the germline V gene are SEHNR and FQNEAQ (reference sequence). CDR3 in DNA: TGTGCCAGCAGCCCCCAGCCGACAGGGAACTACGAGCAGTACTTC. Its protein product is CASSPQPTGNYEQYF.

The CDR3 protein is CASSPGTGATTEAFF. In DNA form, the CDR3 reads TGTGCCAGCAGCCCGGGGACAGGGGCGACCACTGAAGCTTTCTTT. The chain recombines TRBV6-5 with TRBJ1-1; 10 bases agree with TRBD1. The CDR3 runs 15 residues. The trim removed 6 bases at V and 4 bases at J, leaving 8 bases unmatched. CDR1 is MNHEY, CDR2 SVGAGI, per germline.